Shown below are 6 T cell receptor beta chains from a single sample sequenced in a study of technical replicates of blood from several donors. Here immunoSEQ multiplex PCR was the method, and the copy in TCRdb shows in-frame clones only, minus some. The sample contains tens of thousands of clones, 80% to 95% of which appear only once. Sequencing was carried out using T cells isolated from PBMCs. Receptors originate from a human donor in good health.

The chain joins TRBV6-1 to TRBJ1-1; no definite D call. Germline CDR1 is MNHNS and CDR2 is SASEGT. There are 13 residues in the CDR3. V was pared by 6 bases and J by 0 bases, with 8 bases between. This chain's CDR3 is CASRVAVNTEAFF. CDR3 DNA: TGTGCCAGCAGGGTCGCGGTGAACACTGAAGCTTTCTTT.

The rearrangement links TRBV19 to TRBJ1-4; TRBD1 matches 11 bases. There are 16 residues in the CDR3. J was trimmed by 4 bases and V by 6 bases; bases with no gene match: 7. Looked up from germline, CDR1 is LNHDA and CDR2 is SQIVND (reference sequence). CDR3 in amino acids: CASSPSDRGLNEKLFF. In DNA form, the CDR3 reads TGTGCCAGTAGCCCCTCGGACAGGGGGCTTAATGAAAAACTGTTTTTT.

The chain uses TRBV9 and TRBJ1-2; possible D gene TRBD1, 5 bases. Germline-derived CDR1 and CDR2 are SGDLS and YYNGEE. The CDR3 spans 16 residues. The V and J ends lost 1 base and 3 bases respectively, with 16 bases between them. The CDR3 DNA is TGTGCCAGCAGCGTACTCATACGGGGGGTAGACTATGGCTACACCTTC. Amino acids: CASSVLIRGVDYGYTF.

This rearrangement joins TRBV7-8 to TRBJ1-1; a weak D match, TRBD1 (6 bases). Trimming took off 4 bases at V and 1 base at J, with 10 bases between the two ends. CDR3 size: 14 residues. In germline, CDR1 is SGHVS, CDR2 FQNEAQ. CDR3 DNA: TGTGCCAGCAGCTGGGGACATCAGAACACTGAAGCTTTCTTT. This sequence encodes CASSWGHQNTEAFF. The full variable domain, its missing parts supplied by reference TRBV7-8 and TRBJ1-1, is GAGVSQSPRYKVAKRGQDVALRCDPISGHVSLFWYQQALGQGPEFLTYFQNEAQLDKSGLPSDRFFAERPEGSVSTLKIQRTQQEDSAVYLCASSWGHQNTEAFFGQGTRLTVV.

This sequence joins TRBV6-4 and TRBJ1-5, with D unclear. The CDR3 consists of 15 residues. Deletions cut 0 bases from V and 1 base from J, with 7 bases between. Germline CDR1 and CDR2: MRHNA and SNTAGT. CDR3 bases: TGTGCCAGCAGTGACTCTAGAGCAAGCAATCAGCCCCAGCATTTT. Encoded protein: CASSDSRASNQPQHF.

The rearrangement joins TRBV2 to TRBJ2-6; the D gene is possibly TRBD2 (5 bases). The CDR3 has 14 residues. The V gene lost 6 bases and the J gene lost 1 base, with 7 bases spanning the gap. The germline V gene has CDR1 SNHLY and CDR2 FYNNEI. The CDR3 sequence is CASRRASGANVLTF. The CDR3 DNA is TGTGCCAGCAGGCGGGCGTCTGGGGCCAACGTCCTGACTTTC.